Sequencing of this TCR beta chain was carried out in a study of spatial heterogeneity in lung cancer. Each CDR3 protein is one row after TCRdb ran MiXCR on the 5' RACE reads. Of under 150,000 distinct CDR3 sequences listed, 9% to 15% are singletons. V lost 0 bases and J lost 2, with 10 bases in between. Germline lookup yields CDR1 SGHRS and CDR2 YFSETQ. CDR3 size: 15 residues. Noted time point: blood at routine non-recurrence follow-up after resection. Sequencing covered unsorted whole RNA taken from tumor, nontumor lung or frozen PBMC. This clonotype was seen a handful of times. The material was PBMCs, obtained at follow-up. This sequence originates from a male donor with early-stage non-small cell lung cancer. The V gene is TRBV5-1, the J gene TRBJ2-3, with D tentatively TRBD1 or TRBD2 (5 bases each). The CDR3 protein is CASSLAGAATDTQYF. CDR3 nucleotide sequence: TGCGCCAGCAGCTTGGCCGGGGCAGCCACAGATACGCAGTATTTT.